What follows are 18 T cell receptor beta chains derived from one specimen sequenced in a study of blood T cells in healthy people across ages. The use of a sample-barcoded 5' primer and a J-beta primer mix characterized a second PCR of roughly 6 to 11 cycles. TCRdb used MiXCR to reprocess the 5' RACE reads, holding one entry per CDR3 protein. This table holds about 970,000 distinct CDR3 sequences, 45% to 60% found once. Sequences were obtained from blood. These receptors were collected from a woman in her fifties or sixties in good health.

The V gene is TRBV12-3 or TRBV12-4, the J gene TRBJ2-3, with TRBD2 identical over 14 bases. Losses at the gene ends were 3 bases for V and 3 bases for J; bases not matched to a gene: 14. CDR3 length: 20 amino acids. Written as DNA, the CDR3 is TGTGCCAGCAGTTTGTCCCCTGGGACTAGCGGGAGCGGGGAGACAGATACGCAGTATTTT. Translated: CASSLSPGTSGSGETDTQYF.

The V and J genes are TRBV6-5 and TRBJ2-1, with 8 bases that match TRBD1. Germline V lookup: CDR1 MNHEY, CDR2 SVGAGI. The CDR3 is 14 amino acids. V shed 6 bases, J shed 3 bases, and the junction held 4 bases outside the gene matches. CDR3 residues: CASSRGQGYNEQFF. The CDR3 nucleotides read TGTGCCAGCAGCCGAGGACAGGGCTACAATGAGCAGTTCTTC.

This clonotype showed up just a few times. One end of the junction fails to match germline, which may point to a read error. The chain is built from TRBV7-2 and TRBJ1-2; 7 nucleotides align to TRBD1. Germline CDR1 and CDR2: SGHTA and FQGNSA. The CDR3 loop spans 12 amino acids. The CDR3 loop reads CASNLTGDGYTF. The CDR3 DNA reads TGTGCCAGCAACTTAACAGGGGATGGCTACACCTTC. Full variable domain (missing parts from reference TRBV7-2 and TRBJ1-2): GAGVSQSPSNKVTEKGKDVELRCDPISGHTALYWYRQSLGQGLEFLIYFQGNSAPDKSGLPSDRFSAERTGGSVSTLTIQRTQQEDSAVYLCASNLTGDGYTFGSGTRLTVV.

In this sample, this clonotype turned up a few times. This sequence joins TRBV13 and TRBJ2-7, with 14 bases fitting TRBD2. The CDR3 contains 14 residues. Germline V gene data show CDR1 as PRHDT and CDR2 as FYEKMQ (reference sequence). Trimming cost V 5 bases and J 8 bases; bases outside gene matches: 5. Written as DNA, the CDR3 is TGTGCCAGCAGCCCGGGACTAGCGGGAGCTCAGCAGTACTTC. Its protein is CASSPGLAGAQQYF.

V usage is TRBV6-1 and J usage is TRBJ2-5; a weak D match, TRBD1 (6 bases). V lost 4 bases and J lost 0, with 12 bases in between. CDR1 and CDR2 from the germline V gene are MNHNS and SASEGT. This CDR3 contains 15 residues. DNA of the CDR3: TGTGCCAGCAGTGGCCGGGACACCCACCAAGAGACCCAGTACTTC. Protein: CASSGRDTHQETQYF.

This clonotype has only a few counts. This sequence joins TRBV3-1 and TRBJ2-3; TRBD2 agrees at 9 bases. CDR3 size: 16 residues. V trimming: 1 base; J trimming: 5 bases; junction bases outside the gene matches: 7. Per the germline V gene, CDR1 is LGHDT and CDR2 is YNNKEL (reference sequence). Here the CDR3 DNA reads TGTGCCAGCAGCCAAGTTGCGGGAGGGCCAGGAGATACGCAGTATTTT. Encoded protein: CASSQVAGGPGDTQYF.

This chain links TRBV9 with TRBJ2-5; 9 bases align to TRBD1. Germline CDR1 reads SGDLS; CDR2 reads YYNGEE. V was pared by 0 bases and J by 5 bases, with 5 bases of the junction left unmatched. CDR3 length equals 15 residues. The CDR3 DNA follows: TGTGCCAGCAGCGTAGTTTGGGACAGGGCTGAGACCCAGTACTTC. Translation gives CASSVVWDRAETQYF.

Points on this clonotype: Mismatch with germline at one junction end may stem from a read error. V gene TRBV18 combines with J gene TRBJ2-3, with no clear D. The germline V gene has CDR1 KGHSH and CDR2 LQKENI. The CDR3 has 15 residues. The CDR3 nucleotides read TGTGCCTGCTCACCACGAGGATTTAGCACAGATACGCAGTATTTT. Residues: CACSPRGFSTDTQYF.

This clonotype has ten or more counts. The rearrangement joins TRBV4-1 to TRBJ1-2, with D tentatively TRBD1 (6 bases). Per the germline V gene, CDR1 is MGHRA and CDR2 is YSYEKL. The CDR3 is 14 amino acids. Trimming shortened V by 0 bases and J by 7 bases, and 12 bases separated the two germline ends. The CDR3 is CASSQDRGRGGYTF. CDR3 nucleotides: TGCGCCAGCAGCCAAGACAGGGGCCGGGGTGGCTACACCTTC.

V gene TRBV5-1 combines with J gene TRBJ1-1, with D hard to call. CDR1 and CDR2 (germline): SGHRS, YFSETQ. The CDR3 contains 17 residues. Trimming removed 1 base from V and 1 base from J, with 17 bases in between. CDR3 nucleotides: TGCGCCAGCAGCTTGACGCCCCTTGGTCTTGGGAACACTGAAGCTTTCTTT. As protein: CASSLTPLGLGNTEAFF. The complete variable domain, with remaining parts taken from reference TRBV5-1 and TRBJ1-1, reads KAGVTQTPRYLIKTRGQQVTLSCSPISGHRSVSWYQQTPGQGLQFLFEYFSETQRNKGNFPGRFSGRQFSNSRSEMNVSTLELGDSALYLCASSLTPLGLGNTEAFFGQGTRLTVV.

CDR3 loop: CATKSTRDTYEQYF. The CDR3 DNA follows: TGTGCCACCAAGTCCACCAGGGATACCTACGAGCAGTACTTC. This chain connects TRBV15 to TRBJ2-7, with a possible D match to TRBD1 (5 bases). Trimming cost V 7 bases and J 2 bases, with 15 bases left between them. The CDR3 length is 14 residues. Germline CDR1 and CDR2: LNHNV and YYDKDF (reference sequence).

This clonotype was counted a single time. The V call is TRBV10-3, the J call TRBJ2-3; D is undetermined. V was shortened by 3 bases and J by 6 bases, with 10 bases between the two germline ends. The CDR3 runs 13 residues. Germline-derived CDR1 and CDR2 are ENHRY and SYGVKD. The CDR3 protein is CAISDPMGDTQYF. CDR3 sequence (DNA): TGTGCCATCAGTGACCCGATGGGGGATACGCAGTATTTT.

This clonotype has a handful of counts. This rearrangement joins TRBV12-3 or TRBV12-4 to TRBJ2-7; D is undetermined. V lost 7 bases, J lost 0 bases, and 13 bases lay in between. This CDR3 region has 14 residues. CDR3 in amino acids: CASTPDGISYEQYF. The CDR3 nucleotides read TGTGCCAGCACCCCGGACGGAATCTCCTACGAGCAGTACTTC.

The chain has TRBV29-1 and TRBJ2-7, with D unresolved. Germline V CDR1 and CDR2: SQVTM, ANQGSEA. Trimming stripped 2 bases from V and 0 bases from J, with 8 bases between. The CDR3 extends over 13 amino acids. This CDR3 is CSVELVGSYEQYF. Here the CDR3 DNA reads TGCAGCGTTGAATTGGTAGGCTCCTACGAGCAGTACTTC.

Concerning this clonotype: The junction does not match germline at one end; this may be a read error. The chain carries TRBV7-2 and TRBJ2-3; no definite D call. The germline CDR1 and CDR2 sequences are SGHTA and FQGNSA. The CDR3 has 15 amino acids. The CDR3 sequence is CASSPDTVRRDTLYF. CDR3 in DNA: TGTGCCAGCAGCCCAGATACGGTTCGTAGAGATACGCTGTATTTT.

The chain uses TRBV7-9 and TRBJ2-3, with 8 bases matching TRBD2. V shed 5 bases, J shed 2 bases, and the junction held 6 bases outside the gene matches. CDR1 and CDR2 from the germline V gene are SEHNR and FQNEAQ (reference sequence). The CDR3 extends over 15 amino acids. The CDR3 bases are TGTGCCAGCAGCATATTAGCGGGGATCACAGATACGCAGTATTTT. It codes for CASSILAGITDTQYF.

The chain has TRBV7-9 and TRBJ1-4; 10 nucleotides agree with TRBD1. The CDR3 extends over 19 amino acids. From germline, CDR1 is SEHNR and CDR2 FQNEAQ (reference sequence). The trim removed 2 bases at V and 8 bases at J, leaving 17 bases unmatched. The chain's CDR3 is CASSLRRSRDRGRNEKLFF. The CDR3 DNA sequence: TGTGCCAGCAGCTTAAGGCGGTCCCGGGACAGGGGAAGGAACGAAAAACTGTTTTTT.

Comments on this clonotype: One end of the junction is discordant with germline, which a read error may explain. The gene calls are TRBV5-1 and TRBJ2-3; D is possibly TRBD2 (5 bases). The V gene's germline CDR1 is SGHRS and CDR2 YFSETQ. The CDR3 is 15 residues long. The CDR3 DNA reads TGCGCCAGCAGCTTGGAATCATCTAGCACAGATGCGCAGTATTTT. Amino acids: CASSLESSSTDAQYF.